This paragraph reports one TCR beta chain. The target antigen is unknown. This sample was taken from a study of response to subunit inactivated influenza vaccine. Whole-study findings and limits: Each seasonal influenza vaccination recruits few new T cells, the authors suggested.

TCRdb recomputed calls from the RT-PCR reads with MiXCR, one row per CDR3 protein. The sample lists 530,000 or so distinct CDR3 sequences; around 15% were seen once. CDR1 is MDHEN, CDR2 SYDVKM, per germline. The CDR3 is 12 amino acids. The V gene lost 7 bases and the J gene lost 11 bases, with 17 bases spanning the gap. The sequence was obtained from a man aged 50 to 60 who received an inactivated influenza vaccine. Specimen: PBMCs from blood, collected 12 days after vaccination. The chain combines TRBV28 with TRBJ1-1, with D possibly being TRBD1 (5 bases). The CDR3 coding sequence is TGTGCCAGCAAATCGCGGGGCAGGCAGGCTTTCTTT. Encoded protein: CASKSRGRQAFF.